These 7 T cell receptor beta chains share one sample of origin, sequenced in a study of Ad26.COV2.S vaccination and SARS-CoV-2 variants. Indicated treatment: some 20 received Ad26.COV2.S at low or high dose, single or two shots; about five received placebo; per-sample allocation not given. At day 63 after the first vaccine or placebo injection, samples were drawn. The protocol was immunoSEQ multiplex PCR, while the TCRdb copy is restricted to in-frame clones and leaves out a portion. This table has hundreds of thousands of clones, approximately 92% appearing once. The sample in question was peripheral blood, obtained in a trial of Ad26.COV2.S vaccine versus placebo. The origin of the receptors is a person between 18 and 65 years old who received the Ad26.COV2.S COVID-19 vaccine or a placebo.

The rearrangement uses TRBV5-8 and TRBJ2-5, with D possibly being TRBD1 (6 bases). Germline assignment: CDR1 SGHTS and CDR2 YDEGEE. The CDR3 has 15 residues. Trimming took off 3 bases at V and 2 bases at J, with 14 bases between the two ends. CDR3 loop: CASSSGLTGQETQYF. In DNA form, the CDR3 reads TGTGCCAGCAGCTCCGGCTTGACAGGTCAAGAGACCCAGTACTTC.

The J gene is TRBJ2-7, the V gene TRBV28; TRBD2 is a possible D gene (5 bases). With 10 bases removed from V and 6 bases from J, the gap between germline ends came to 22 bases. Germline loops: CDR1 MDHEN, CDR2 SYDVKM. CDR3 size: 14 residues. The CDR3 spells CATTSGIIWPEQYF. The CDR3 region has the DNA TGTGCCACCACCAGCGGTATCATATGGCCCGAGCAGTACTTC. Full variable domain (missing parts from reference TRBV28 and TRBJ2-7): DVKVTQSSRYLVKRTGEKVFLECVQDMDHENMFWYRQDPGLGLRLIYFSYDVKMKEKGDIPEGYSVSREKKERFSLILESASTNQTSMYLCATTSGIIWPEQYFGPGTRLTVT.

Here the CDR3 reads CASSYSKGTGTYEQYF. The CDR3 DNA is TGTGCCAGCAGTTACTCGAAGGGGACGGGGACCTACGAGCAGTACTTC. This sequence joins TRBV6-5 and TRBJ2-7, with D perhaps TRBD1 or TRBD2 (5 bases each). This CDR3 has 16 amino acids. Germline assignment: CDR1 MNHEY and CDR2 SVGAGI. V dropped 0 bases and J dropped 2 bases, with 14 bases sitting between them.

This chain links TRBV7-8 with TRBJ2-3; the D gene could be TRBD1 or TRBD2 (6 bases each). This CDR3 region has 15 residues. The V and J ends lost 5 bases and 6 bases respectively, with 18 bases between them. The V gene's germline CDR1 is SGHVS and CDR2 FQNEAQ. Written as DNA, the CDR3 is TGTGCCAGCAGCCCTATACCGACTAGGGGGGATACGCAGTATTTT. Its translation is CASSPIPTRGDTQYF.

The rearrangement uses TRBV4-3 and TRBJ1-3, with 9 bases identical to TRBD1. V shed 4 bases and J 6 bases; nucleotides not matched to a gene: 7. Germline V gene lookup returns CDR1 LGHNA and CDR2 YSLEER. This CDR3 comprises 15 residues. Written as DNA, the CDR3 is TGCGCCAGCAGCCGAGGGACAGGGTCAGAAAACACCATATATTTT. Protein product: CASSRGTGSENTIYF.

This clone was counted once. The chain recombines TRBV3-1 (or the pseudogene TRBV3-2) with TRBJ2-3; D may be TRBD1 (5 bases). Trimming removed 2 bases from V and 2 bases from J, with 23 bases in between. This CDR3 is built from 19 residues. From germline, CDR1 is LGHDT and CDR2 YNNKEL (reference sequence). The CDR3 is CASSQRSVNRRLTTDTQYF. The CDR3 region has the DNA TGTGCCAGCAGCCAAAGGTCCGTGAACAGGCGACTTACCACAGATACGCAGTATTTT.

The V gene is TRBV29-1, the J gene TRBJ2-7, with D unresolved. V lost 4 bases and J 2 bases, leaving 15 bases between the germline ends. The V gene's germline CDR1 is SQVTM and CDR2 ANQGSEA. The CDR3 is 14 amino acids. The CDR3 DNA reads as TGCAGCGTTGTCGATCCGGTCAAGACCTACGAGCAGTACTTC. This translates into CSVVDPVKTYEQYF.